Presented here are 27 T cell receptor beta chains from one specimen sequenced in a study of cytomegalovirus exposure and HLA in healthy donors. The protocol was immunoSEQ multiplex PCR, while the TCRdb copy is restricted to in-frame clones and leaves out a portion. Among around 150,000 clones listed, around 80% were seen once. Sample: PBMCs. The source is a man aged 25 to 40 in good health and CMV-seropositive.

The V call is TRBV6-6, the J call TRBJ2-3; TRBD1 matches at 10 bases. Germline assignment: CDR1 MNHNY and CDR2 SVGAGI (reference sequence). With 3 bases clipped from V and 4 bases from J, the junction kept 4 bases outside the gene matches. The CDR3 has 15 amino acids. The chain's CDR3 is CASSYGTGVSDTQYF. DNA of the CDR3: TGTGCCAGCAGTTATGGGACAGGGGTTTCAGATACGCAGTATTTT.

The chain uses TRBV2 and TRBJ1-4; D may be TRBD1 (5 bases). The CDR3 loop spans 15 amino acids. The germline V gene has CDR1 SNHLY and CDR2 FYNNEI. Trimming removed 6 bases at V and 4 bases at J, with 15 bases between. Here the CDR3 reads CASRGREGRNEKLFF. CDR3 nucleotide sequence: TGTGCCAGCAGGGGGAGGGAGGGGCGTAATGAAAAACTGTTTTTT.

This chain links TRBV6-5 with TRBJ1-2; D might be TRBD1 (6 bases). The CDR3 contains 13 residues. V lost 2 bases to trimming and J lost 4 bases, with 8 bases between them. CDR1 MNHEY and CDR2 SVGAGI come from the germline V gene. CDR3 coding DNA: TGTGCCAGCAGTTACGAAGGGGGCTATGGCTACACCTTC. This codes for CASSYEGGYGYTF.

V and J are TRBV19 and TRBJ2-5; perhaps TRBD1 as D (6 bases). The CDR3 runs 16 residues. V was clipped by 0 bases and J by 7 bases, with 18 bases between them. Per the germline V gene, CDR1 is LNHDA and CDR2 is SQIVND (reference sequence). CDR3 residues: CASSIDGHRQVGTQYF. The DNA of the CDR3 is TGTGCCAGTAGTATAGATGGGCATCGACAGGTGGGGACCCAGTACTTC.

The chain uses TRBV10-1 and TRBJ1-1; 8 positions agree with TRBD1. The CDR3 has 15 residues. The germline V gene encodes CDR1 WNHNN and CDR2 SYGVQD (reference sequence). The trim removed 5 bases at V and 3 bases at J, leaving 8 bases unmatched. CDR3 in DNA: TGCGCCAGCAGTACCGGGACAGGCTACGACACTGAAGCTTTCTTT. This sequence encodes CASSTGTGYDTEAFF.

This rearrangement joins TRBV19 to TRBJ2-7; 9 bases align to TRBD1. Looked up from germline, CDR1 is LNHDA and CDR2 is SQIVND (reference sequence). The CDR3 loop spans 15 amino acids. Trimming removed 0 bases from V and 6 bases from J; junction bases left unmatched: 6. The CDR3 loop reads CASSIERRDRAEQYF. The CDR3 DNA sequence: TGTGCCAGTAGTATAGAGAGAAGGGACAGGGCCGAGCAGTACTTC.

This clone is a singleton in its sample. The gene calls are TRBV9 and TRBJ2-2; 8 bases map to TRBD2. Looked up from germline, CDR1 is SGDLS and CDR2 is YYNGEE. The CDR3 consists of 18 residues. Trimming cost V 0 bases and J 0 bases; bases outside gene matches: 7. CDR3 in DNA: TGTGCCAGCAGCGTAGTTGCGGGAGGATTCGCGAACACCGGGGAGCTGTTTTTT. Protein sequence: CASSVVAGGFANTGELFF.

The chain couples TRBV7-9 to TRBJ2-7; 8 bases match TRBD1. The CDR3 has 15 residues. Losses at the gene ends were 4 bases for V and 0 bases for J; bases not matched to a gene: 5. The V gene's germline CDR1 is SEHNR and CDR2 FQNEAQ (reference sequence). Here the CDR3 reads CASSSQGASSYEQYF. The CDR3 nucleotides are TGTGCCAGCAGCTCCCAGGGGGCGAGCTCCTACGAGCAGTACTTC.

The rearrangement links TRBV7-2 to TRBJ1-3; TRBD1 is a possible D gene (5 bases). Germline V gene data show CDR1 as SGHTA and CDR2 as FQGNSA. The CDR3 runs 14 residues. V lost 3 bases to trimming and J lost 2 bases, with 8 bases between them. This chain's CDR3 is CASSFAGPGNTIYF. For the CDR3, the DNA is TGTGCCAGCAGCTTCGCAGGGCCTGGAAACACCATATATTTT.

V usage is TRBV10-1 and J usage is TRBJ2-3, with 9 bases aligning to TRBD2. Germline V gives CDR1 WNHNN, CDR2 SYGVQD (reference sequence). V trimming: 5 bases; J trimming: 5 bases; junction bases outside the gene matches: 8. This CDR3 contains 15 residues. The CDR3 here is CASSPLAGYQDTQYF. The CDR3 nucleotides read TGCGCCAGCAGTCCCCTAGCGGGGTACCAAGATACGCAGTATTTT.

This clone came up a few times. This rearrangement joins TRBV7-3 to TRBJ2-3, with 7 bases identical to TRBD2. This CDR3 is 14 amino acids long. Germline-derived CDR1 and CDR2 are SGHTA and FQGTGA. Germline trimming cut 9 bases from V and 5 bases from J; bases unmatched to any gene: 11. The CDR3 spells CASRLAGTGDTQYF. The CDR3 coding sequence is TGTGCCAGTCGACTAGCCGGGACGGGAGATACGCAGTATTTT. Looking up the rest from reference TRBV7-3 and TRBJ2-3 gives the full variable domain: GAGVSQTPSNKVTEKGKYVELRCDPISGHTALYWYRQSLGQGPEFLIYFQGTGAADDSGLPNDRFFAVRPEGSVSTLKIQRTERGDSAVYLCASRLAGTGDTQYFGPGTRLTVL.

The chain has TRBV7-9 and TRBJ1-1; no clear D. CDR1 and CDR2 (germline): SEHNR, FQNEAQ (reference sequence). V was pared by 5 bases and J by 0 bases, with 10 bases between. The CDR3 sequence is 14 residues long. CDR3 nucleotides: TGTGCCAGCAGCCAAAGAACACTGAACACTGAAGCTTTCTTT. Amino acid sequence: CASSQRTLNTEAFF.

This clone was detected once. This chain's CDR3 is CASSEEYNSRSEQYF. CDR3 coding DNA: TGTGCCAGCAGTGAAGAGTATAACAGCCGCAGCGAGCAGTACTTC. This chain connects TRBV6-1 to TRBJ2-7, with D hard to call. Trimming removed 1 base from V and 6 bases from J, with 16 bases in between. The CDR3 spans 15 residues. Germline V gene data show CDR1 as MNHNS and CDR2 as SASEGT.

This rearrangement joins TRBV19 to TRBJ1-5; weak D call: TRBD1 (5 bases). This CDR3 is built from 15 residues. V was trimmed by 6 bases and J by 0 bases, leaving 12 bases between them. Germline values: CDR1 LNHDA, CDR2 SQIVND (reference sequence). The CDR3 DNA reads TGTGCCAGTAGGATGGACAAGTATAGCAATCAGCCCCAGCATTTT. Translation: CASRMDKYSNQPQHF.

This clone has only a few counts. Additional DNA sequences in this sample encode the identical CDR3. The CDR3 here is CASSQGRAINYGYTF. CDR3 in DNA: TGCGCCAGCAGCCAAGGCAGGGCGATTAACTATGGCTACACCTTC. The chain carries TRBV4-3 and TRBJ1-2, with TRBD1 as a possible D gene (5 bases). V was shortened by 1 base and J by 1 base, with 10 bases between the two germline ends. Germline CDR1 is LGHNA and CDR2 is YSLEER. The CDR3 loop spans 15 amino acids.

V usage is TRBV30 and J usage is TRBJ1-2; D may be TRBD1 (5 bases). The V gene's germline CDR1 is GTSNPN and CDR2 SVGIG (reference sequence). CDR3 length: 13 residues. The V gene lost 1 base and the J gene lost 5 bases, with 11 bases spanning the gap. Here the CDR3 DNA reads TGTGCCTGGAGTGGGGGGGTGGGGTATGGCTACACCTTC. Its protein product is CAWSGGVGYGYTF.

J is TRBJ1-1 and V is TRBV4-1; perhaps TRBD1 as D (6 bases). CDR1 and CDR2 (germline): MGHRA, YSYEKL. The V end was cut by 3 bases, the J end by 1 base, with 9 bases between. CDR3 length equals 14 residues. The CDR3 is CASSQGHKNTEAFF. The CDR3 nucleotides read TGCGCCAGCAGCCAGGGACATAAGAACACTGAAGCTTTCTTT.

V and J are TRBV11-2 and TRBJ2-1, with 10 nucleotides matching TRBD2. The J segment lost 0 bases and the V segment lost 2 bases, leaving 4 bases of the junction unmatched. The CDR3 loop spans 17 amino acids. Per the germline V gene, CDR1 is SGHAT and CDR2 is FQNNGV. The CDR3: CASSLRSGGASYNEQFF. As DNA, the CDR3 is TGTGCCAGCAGCTTACGGAGCGGGGGGGCCTCCTACAATGAGCAGTTCTTC.

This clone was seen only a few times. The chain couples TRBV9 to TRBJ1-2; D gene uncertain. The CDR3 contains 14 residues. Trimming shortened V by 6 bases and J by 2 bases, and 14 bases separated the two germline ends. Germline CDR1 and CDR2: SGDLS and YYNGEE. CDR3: CASNPYEPNYGYTF. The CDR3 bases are TGTGCCAGCAATCCATACGAGCCGAACTATGGCTACACCTTC.

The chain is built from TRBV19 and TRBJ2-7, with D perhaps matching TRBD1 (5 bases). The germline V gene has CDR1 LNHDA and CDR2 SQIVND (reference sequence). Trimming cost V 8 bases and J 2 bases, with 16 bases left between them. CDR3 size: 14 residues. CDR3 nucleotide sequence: TGTGCCAGTCAACCGGGCCACAGGACCTACGAGCAGTACTTC. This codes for CASQPGHRTYEQYF.

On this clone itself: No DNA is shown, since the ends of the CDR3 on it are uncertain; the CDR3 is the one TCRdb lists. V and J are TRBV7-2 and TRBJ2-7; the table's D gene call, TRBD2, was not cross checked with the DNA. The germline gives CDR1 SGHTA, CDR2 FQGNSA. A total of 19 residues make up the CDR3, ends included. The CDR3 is CASSFGPGLAGEEAYEQYF.

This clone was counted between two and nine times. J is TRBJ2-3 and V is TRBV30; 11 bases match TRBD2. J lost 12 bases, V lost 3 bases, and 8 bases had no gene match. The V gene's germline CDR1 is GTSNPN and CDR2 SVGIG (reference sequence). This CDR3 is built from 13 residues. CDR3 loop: CAWRDKGLADQYF. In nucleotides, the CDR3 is TGTGCCTGGAGGGACAAGGGACTAGCGGACCAGTATTTT.

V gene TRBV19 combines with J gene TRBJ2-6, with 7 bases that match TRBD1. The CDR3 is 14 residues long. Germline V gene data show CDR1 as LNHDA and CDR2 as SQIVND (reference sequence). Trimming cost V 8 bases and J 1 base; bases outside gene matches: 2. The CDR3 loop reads CASFRGSGANVLTF. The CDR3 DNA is TGTGCCAGTTTCAGGGGGTCTGGGGCCAACGTCCTGACTTTC.

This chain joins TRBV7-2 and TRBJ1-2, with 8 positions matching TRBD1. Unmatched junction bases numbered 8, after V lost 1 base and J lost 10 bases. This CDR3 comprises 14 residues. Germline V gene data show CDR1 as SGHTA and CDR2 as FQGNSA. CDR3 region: CASSLGFGQGHYTF. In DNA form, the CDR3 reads TGTGCCAGCAGCTTAGGCTTTGGACAGGGCCACTACACCTTC. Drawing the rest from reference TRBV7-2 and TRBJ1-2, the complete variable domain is GAGVSQSPSNKVTEKGKDVELRCDPISGHTALYWYRQSLGQGLEFLIYFQGNSAPDKSGLPSDRFSAERTGGSVSTLTIQRTQQEDSAVYLCASSLGFGQGHYTFGSGTRLTVV.

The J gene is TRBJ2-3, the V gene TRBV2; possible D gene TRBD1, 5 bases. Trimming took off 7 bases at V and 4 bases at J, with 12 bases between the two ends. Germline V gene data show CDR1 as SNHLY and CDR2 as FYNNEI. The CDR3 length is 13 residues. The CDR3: CASTSQGADTQYF. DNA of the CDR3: TGTGCCAGCACTTCCCAGGGCGCAGATACGCAGTATTTT.

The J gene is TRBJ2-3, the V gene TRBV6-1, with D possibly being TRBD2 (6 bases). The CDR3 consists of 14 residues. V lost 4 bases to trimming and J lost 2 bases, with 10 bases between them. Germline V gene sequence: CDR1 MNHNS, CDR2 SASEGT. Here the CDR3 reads CASSVTGDTDTQYF. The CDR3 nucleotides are TGTGCCAGCAGTGTAACGGGAGACACAGATACGCAGTATTTT.

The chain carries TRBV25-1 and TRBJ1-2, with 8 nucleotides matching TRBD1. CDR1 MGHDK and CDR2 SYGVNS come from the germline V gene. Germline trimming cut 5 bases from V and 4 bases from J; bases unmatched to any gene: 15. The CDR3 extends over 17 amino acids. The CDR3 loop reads CASSPQLRTGSGYGYTF. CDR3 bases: TGTGCCAGCAGTCCACAATTAAGGACAGGGTCGGGCTATGGCTACACCTTC.